This entry features one TCR beta chain sequence. TCRdb passed the 5' RACE reads through MiXCR, listing each CDR3 protein once. The repertoire holds hundreds of thousands of distinct CDR3 sequences, with roughly an eighth as singletons. This sample is part of a study of T cells after yellow fever vaccination. Looked up from germline, CDR1 is SGHNT and CDR2 is YYREEE (reference sequence). With 6 bases removed from V and 4 bases from J, the gap between germline ends came to 22 bases. This CDR3 comprises 16 residues. The J gene is TRBJ1-2, the V gene TRBV5-4; TRBD1 might be the D (6 bases). Sample: PBMCs, taken on the day of the yellow fever booster vaccination. This clonotype was sampled from a man between 25 and 39 years old who received the YFV17D yellow fever vaccine. DNA for the CDR3: TGTGCCAGCACCCAAGGGTCGCCGATGGACAGCTATGGCTACACCTTC. This gives the protein CASTQGSPMDSYGYTF.